The present entry profiles one T cell receptor (beta chain) with its context. Profiling relied on immunoSEQ multiplex PCR, and the TCRdb table lists in-frame clones only, not all of them. The sample consists of around 250,000 clones, roughly 85% of them appearing once. The sample comes from a study of blood T cell repertoires in COVID-19. The wider study: Samples representing acute and convalescent COVID-19 were sourced from the United States, Italy and Spain.

The germline V gene has CDR1 MNHEY and CDR2 SVGAGI. This CDR3 has 16 residues. Deletions cut 2 bases from V and 3 bases from J, with 17 bases between. This TCR was sampled from a woman under 30 with acute or convalescent COVID-19. The chain couples TRBV6-5 to TRBJ2-7; D perhaps matches TRBD1 (6 bases). What was sequenced was peripheral blood. The CDR3 DNA is TGTGCCAGCAGTTACGACGGGACACTTAAATTCTACGAGCAGTACTTC. It translates to CASSYDGTLKFYEQYF.